These T cell receptor beta chains were read from a single sample in a study of Ad26.COV2.S vaccination and SARS-CoV-2 variants. The protocol was immunoSEQ multiplex PCR, while the TCRdb copy is restricted to in-frame clones and leaves out a portion. The sample includes under 150,000 clones, 70% to 90% of them seen just once. The specimen comprised peripheral blood, sampled after recovery from COVID-19. These receptors were obtained from a human donor who had recovered from COVID-19. Each CDR3 is given without its conserved first and last residue. The order of the fields is J gene, D gene, V gene, CDR3 protein. The D gene is left open where the match is weak.

j_gene: TRBJ1-1; d_gene: -; v_gene: TRBV19; CDR3aa: ASSIAAAVNTEAF
j_gene: TRBJ2-1; d_gene: -; v_gene: TRBV18; CDR3aa: ASSPPGPILPTYNEQF
j_gene: TRBJ1-6; d_gene: -; v_gene: TRBV5-6; CDR3aa: ASSLQNSPLH
j_gene: TRBJ2-1; d_gene: TRBD2; v_gene: TRBV7-8; CDR3aa: ASSFPPGGSSYNEQF
j_gene: TRBJ2-2; d_gene: TRBD2; v_gene: TRBV3-1/TRBV3-2; CDR3aa: ASGTSKTGELF
j_gene: TRBJ1-2; d_gene: -; v_gene: TRBV7-9; CDR3aa: ASSLLEGPPT
j_gene: TRBJ2-7; d_gene: -; v_gene: TRBV15; CDR3aa: ATSRDGGLQY
j_gene: TRBJ2-1; d_gene: -; v_gene: TRBV9; CDR3aa: ASSGKDRESSYNEQF
j_gene: TRBJ1-1; d_gene: -; v_gene: TRBV5-1; CDR3aa: ASSDQGPNTEAF
j_gene: TRBJ1-1; d_gene: TRBD1; v_gene: TRBV15; CDR3aa: ATSRVGQDGTEAF
j_gene: TRBJ1-2; d_gene: -; v_gene: TRBV6-5; CDR3aa: ASSRWRDYGYT
j_gene: TRBJ1-2; d_gene: TRBD1; v_gene: TRBV7-9; CDR3aa: ASSDPRQGAGYT
j_gene: TRBJ1-5; d_gene: TRBD1; v_gene: TRBV10-2; CDR3aa: ASREGQVNQPQH
j_gene: TRBJ2-7; d_gene: -; v_gene: TRBV19; CDR3aa: ASSMPGASYEQY
j_gene: TRBJ1-5; d_gene: TRBD1; v_gene: TRBV28; CDR3aa: ASSEGARYSNQPQH
j_gene: TRBJ2-4; d_gene: -; v_gene: TRBV7-2; CDR3aa: ASSLFQGAKNIQY
j_gene: TRBJ1-2; d_gene: -; v_gene: TRBV7-2; CDR3aa: ASSPLNPNYGYT
j_gene: TRBJ2-2; d_gene: TRBD2; v_gene: TRBV6-5; CDR3aa: ASSYTSVTGELF
j_gene: TRBJ2-4; d_gene: TRBD2; v_gene: TRBV15; CDR3aa: ATSRDSGGLVAKNIQY
j_gene: TRBJ2-2; d_gene: -; v_gene: TRBV19; CDR3aa: ASSISGVSNTGELF
j_gene: TRBJ1-4; d_gene: -; v_gene: TRBV5-6; CDR3aa: ASSSTPGGQI
j_gene: TRBJ1-6; d_gene: TRBD1; v_gene: TRBV7-8; CDR3aa: ASSLGFGQGEMALH
j_gene: TRBJ2-3; d_gene: TRBD2; v_gene: TRBV5-1; CDR3aa: ASGLAGGQGDTQY